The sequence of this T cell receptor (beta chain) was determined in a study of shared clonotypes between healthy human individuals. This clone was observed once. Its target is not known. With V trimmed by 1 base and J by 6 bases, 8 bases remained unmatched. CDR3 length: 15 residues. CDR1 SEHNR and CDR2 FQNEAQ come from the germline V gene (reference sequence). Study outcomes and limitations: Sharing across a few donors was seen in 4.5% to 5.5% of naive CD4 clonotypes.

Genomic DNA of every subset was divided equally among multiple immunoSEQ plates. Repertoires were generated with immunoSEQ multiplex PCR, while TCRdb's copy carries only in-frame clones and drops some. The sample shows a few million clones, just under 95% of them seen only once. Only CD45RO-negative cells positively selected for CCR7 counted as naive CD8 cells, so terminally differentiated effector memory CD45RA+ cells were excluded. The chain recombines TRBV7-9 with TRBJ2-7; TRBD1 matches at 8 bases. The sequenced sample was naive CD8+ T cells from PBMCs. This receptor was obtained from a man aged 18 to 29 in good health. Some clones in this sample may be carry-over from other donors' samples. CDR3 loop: CASSLVLGRGREQYF. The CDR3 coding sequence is TGTGCCAGCAGCTTAGTGCTCGGCAGGGGGCGCGAGCAGTACTTC.